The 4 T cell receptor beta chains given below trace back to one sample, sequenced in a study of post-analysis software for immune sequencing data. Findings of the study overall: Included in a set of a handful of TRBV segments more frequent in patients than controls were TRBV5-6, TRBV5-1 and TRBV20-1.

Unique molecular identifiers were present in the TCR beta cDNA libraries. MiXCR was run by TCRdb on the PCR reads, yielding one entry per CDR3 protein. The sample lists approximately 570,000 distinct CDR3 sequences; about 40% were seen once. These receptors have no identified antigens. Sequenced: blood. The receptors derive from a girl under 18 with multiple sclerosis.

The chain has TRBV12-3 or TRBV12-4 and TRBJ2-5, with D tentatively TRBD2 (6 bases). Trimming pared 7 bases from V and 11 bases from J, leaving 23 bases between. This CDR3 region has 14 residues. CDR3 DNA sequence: TGTGCCAGCAACCCGGGACTGGATTTAAATGAGCAGTACTTC. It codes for CASNPGLDLNEQYF.

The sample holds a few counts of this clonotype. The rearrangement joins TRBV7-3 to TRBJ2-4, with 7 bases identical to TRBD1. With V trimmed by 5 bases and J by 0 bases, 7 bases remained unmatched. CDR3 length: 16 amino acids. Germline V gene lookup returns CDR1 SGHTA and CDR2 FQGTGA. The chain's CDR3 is CASSVKGAKAKNIQYF. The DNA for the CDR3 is TGTGCCAGCAGCGTCAAGGGGGCGAAAGCCAAAAACATTCAGTACTTC. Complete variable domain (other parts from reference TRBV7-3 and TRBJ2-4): GAGVSQTPSNKVTEKGKYVELRCDPISGHTALYWYRQSLGQGPEFLIYFQGTGAADDSGLPNDRFFAVRPEGSVSTLKIQRTERGDSAVYLCASSVKGAKAKNIQYFGAGTRLSVL.

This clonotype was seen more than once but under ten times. The CDR3 nucleotides read TGTGCCAGCTCACCACCGGCCGGGGGAGATACGCAGTATTTT. Its translation: CASSPPAGGDTQYF. The V call is TRBV18, the J call TRBJ2-3; a possible D gene is TRBD2 (6 bases). This CDR3 is built from 14 residues. Trimming shortened V by 0 bases and J by 5 bases, and 9 bases separated the two germline ends. Looked up from germline, CDR1 is KGHSH and CDR2 is LQKENI.

The DNA of the CDR3 is TGCGCCAGCAGCTTGAATAGGACTCCAGCTTTCTTT. This codes for CASSLNRTPAFF. The V and J genes are TRBV5-1 and TRBJ1-1; unclear D gene. Germline V gene lookup returns CDR1 SGHRS and CDR2 YFSETQ. Trimming removed 1 base at V and 10 bases at J, with 11 bases between. The CDR3 is 12 amino acids.